These 30 T cell receptor beta chains were sequenced from one sample in a study of vaccination effects on CD4 cells after COVID-19 (dated by TCRdb to 2021 to 2024). To prepare the library, the immunoSEQ multiplex PCR assay was applied. TCRdb's version of the immuneACCESS table is confined to in-frame rearrangements and falls short of the full clone set. An unresolved V gene accounts for under half of the shortfall where checked; the remainder is of unknown origin. The sample yields tens of thousands of clones; about 73% were counted once. The ten largest clones represent 17% of the sample. These receptors' targets are unknown. In the ViraFEST assay, PBMC were stimulated with viral peptide pools, and TCR sequencing was then used to find antigen-specific CD4+ T cell clonotypes based on their expansion. After around 11 days of culture, CD4+ T cells were isolated with the EasySep CD4+ T cell isolation kit. PCR-confirmed SARS-CoV-2 infection had occurred in convalescent patients between March and December 2020, before the Alpha, Beta and Delta variants emerged in the United States.

Specimen: CD4+ T cells from PBMCs cultured with HCoV-NL63 spike peptides, collected before COVID-19 vaccination. The cell subset or site label of this sample denotes: HCoV-NL63 spike overlapping peptide pool stimulation. All receptors derive from a human donor who had a prior SARS-CoV-2 infection.

The rearrangement uses TRBV6-6 and TRBJ2-7; tentative D call: TRBD2 (6 bases). Germline values: CDR1 MNHNY, CDR2 SVGAGI (reference sequence). V lost 5 bases and J lost 4, with 24 bases in between. The CDR3 covers 17 residues. The CDR3 DNA reads TGTGCCAGCAGTCCAGGGTTAGGGATCCGGGGGTTTTACGAGCAGTACTTC. Protein sequence: CASSPGLGIRGFYEQYF.

The rearrangement uses TRBV19 and TRBJ1-1; D is perhaps TRBD1 (5 bases). The germline V and J ends were trimmed by 9 bases and 6 bases, with 17 bases remaining between them. CDR3 length equals 13 residues. The V gene's germline CDR1 is LNHDA and CDR2 SQIVND (reference sequence). CDR3 DNA sequence: TGTGCCAGCCACACGTTTGGGGGATCTGAAGCTTTCTTT. Amino acid sequence: CASHTFGGSEAFF.

This clone was counted between two and nine times. V usage is TRBV2 and J usage is TRBJ1-6, with D possibly matching TRBD1 (6 bases). In germline, CDR1 is SNHLY, CDR2 FYNNEI. V was cut by 5 bases and J by 8 bases, with 13 bases left in between. CDR3 length: 14 amino acids. In DNA, the CDR3 is TGTGCCAGCAGTCAGATCAGGGGTGATTCACCCCTCCACTTT. It translates to CASSQIRGDSPLHF.

The V gene is TRBV5-1, the J gene TRBJ2-5; D possibly corresponds to TRBD2 (5 bases). Between the trimmed V and J ends, which lost 4 bases and 2 bases, there was a span of 9 bases. The germline V gene has CDR1 SGHRS and CDR2 YFSETQ. CDR3 length equals 13 residues. CDR3 residues: CASSGSGQETQYF. In DNA, the CDR3 is TGCGCCAGCAGCGGGTCGGGGCAAGAGACCCAGTACTTC.

The chain links TRBV5-1 to TRBJ1-2, with 8 nucleotides matching TRBD1. The CDR3 runs 14 residues. V lost 0 bases, J lost 5 bases, and 3 bases stayed unmatched. The germline CDR1 and CDR2 sequences are SGHRS and YFSETQ. The CDR3 loop reads CASSLGDRLYGYTF. The CDR3, as DNA: TGCGCCAGCAGCTTGGGGGACAGGCTTTATGGCTACACCTTC.

This chain uses TRBV4-2 with TRBJ2-1, with D hard to call. Germline V gene data show CDR1 as LGHNA and CDR2 as YNFKEQ. The CDR3 extends over 12 amino acids. The V end lost 0 bases, the J end lost 9 bases, and 6 bases lay between the germline ends. The CDR3 protein is CASSQDLVEQFF. The CDR3, as DNA: TGTGCCAGCAGCCAAGACTTGGTTGAGCAGTTCTTC.

V and J are TRBV4-2 and TRBJ1-4; the D gene is possibly TRBD1 (5 bases). The CDR3 totals 16 residues. In germline, CDR1 is LGHNA, CDR2 YNFKEQ. Trimming cost V 0 bases and J 8 bases, with 16 bases left between them. The CDR3 sequence is CASSQDGSRAREKLFF. CDR3 sequence (DNA): TGTGCCAGCAGCCAAGATGGGTCCAGGGCAAGAGAAAAACTGTTTTTT.

The CDR3 DNA sequence: TGTGCCAGCAACTTTCTGGGGACCGGGGAGCTGTTTTTT. Protein product: CASNFLGTGELFF. This chain connects TRBV27 to TRBJ2-2; D gene uncertain. V shed 7 bases and J shed 5 bases, with 11 bases lying between them. CDR3 size: 13 residues. In germline, CDR1 is MNHEY, CDR2 SMNVEV (reference sequence).

The CDR3 nucleotides are TGTGCCAGCTCACCACAGTCCCCCAACATGAACACTGAAGCTTTCTTT. Translating gives CASSPQSPNMNTEAFF. The chain is built from TRBV18 and TRBJ1-1, with D uncertain. This CDR3 region has 16 residues. V dropped 1 base and J dropped 0 bases, with 12 bases sitting between them. Germline V CDR1 and CDR2: KGHSH, LQKENI.

To note about this clone: Other DNA sequences from this sample encode an identical CDR3 as well. The J gene is TRBJ2-3, the V gene TRBV24-1, with D tentatively TRBD1 (5 bases). V was shortened by 3 bases and J by 5 bases, with 14 bases between the two germline ends. CDR1 and CDR2 from the germline V gene are KGHDR and SFDVKD. CDR3 length equals 15 residues. The CDR3 DNA reads TGTGCCACCAGTGATAAGACAGAACCCCTAGATACGCAGTATTTT. Its protein is CATSDKTEPLDTQYF.

The rearrangement links TRBV18 to TRBJ1-5, with 8 bases identical to TRBD1. Germline CDR1 KGHSH, CDR2 LQKENI. The CDR3 has 14 amino acids. J lost 7 bases, V lost 6 bases, and 8 bases had no gene match. The CDR3 bases are TGTGCCAGCTCCCTGGACAGGGTTGGACAGCCCCAGCATTTT. Amino acids: CASSLDRVGQPQHF.

The chain has TRBV4-3 and TRBJ2-7; D unclear. CDR1 and CDR2 (germline): LGHNA, YSLEER. Trimming cost V 4 bases and J 1 base, with 17 bases left between them. The CDR3 contains 16 residues. The CDR3 region has the DNA TGCGCCAGCAGCCGAGATTACGCGGCAGGATCCTACGAGCAGTACTTC. Residues: CASSRDYAAGSYEQYF.

The chain carries TRBV6-1 and TRBJ2-3; D may be TRBD2 (6 bases). The V gene's germline CDR1 is MNHNS and CDR2 SASEGT. The V and J ends lost 2 bases and 0 bases respectively, with 12 bases between them. The CDR3 length is 16 residues. The CDR3: CASSERRSGSTDTQYF. DNA of the CDR3: TGTGCCAGCAGTGAAAGAAGAAGCGGGAGCACAGATACGCAGTATTTT.

The V gene is TRBV7-3, the J gene TRBJ2-1; 7 bases map to TRBD2. Germline V gene sequence: CDR1 SGHTA, CDR2 FQGTGA. The CDR3 length is 15 residues. V gave up 2 bases and J gave up 0 bases; unmatched junction bases: 1. The CDR3 bases are TGTGCCAGCAGCTTAGCGGGAGTCTCCTACAATGAGCAGTTCTTC. This translates into CASSLAGVSYNEQFF.

The chain uses TRBV12-3 or TRBV12-4 and TRBJ2-4; 10 bases are shared with TRBD1. After removal of 6 bases from V and 9 bases from J, the junction contained 5 bases not matched to a gene. This CDR3 has 13 amino acids. The DNA for the CDR3 is TGTGCCAGCAGCCTTGGACAGGGGGGCATTCAGTACTTC. Amino acid sequence: CASSLGQGGIQYF.

This rearrangement joins TRBV30 to TRBJ2-7, with D possibly matching TRBD2 (6 bases). This CDR3 spans 16 amino acids. Germline V gene lookup returns CDR1 GTSNPN and CDR2 SVGIG (reference sequence). V shed 0 bases and J shed 5 bases, with 20 bases lying between them. The CDR3 coding sequence is TGTGCCTGGAGTGTTCCCGGGAGAACCGTTTCCGACGAGCAGTACTTC. It yields the protein CAWSVPGRTVSDEQYF.

The rearrangement joins TRBV24-1 to TRBJ2-5; TRBD2 matches at 7 bases. The CDR3 length is 16 residues. Germline values: CDR1 KGHDR, CDR2 SFDVKD. The trim removed 0 bases at V and 1 base at J, leaving 4 bases unmatched. CDR3 residues: CATSDLLGRGQETQYF. DNA for the CDR3: TGTGCCACCAGTGATTTGCTAGGGAGGGGCCAAGAGACCCAGTACTTC.

V is TRBV30 and J is TRBJ1-1; unclear D gene. Looked up from germline, CDR1 is GTSNPN and CDR2 is SVGIG (reference sequence). V lost 2 bases to trimming and J lost 4 bases, with 8 bases between them. The CDR3 covers 12 residues. CDR3 nucleotides: TGTGCCTGGAGTAGGAAGTTCACTGAAGCTTTCTTT. Translating gives CAWSRKFTEAFF.

On this clone itself: The same CDR3 arises from other DNA sequences in this sample as well. This sequence joins TRBV18 and TRBJ2-3, with D perhaps TRBD1 or TRBD2 (5 bases each). The germline CDR1 and CDR2 sequences are KGHSH and LQKENI. This CDR3 has 14 residues. The ends were cut back, 2 bases at V and 3 bases at J, with 9 bases in the middle. CDR3 residues: CASSPGGGTDTQYF. The CDR3 DNA sequence: TGTGCCAGCTCACCAGGTGGGGGAACAGATACGCAGTATTTT.

This clone was recorded only once. This sequence joins TRBV4-3 and TRBJ2-1; 7 bases map to TRBD2. The CDR3 consists of 16 residues. Germline assignment: CDR1 LGHNA and CDR2 YSLEER. The V and J ends lost 0 bases and 5 bases, in that order; junction bases with no gene match: 7. This CDR3 reads CASSQEVGREHNEQFF. Written as DNA, the CDR3 is TGCGCCAGCAGCCAAGAGGTAGGGCGGGAGCACAATGAGCAGTTCTTC.

The chain combines TRBV21-1 with TRBJ2-3; TRBD2 reflects the table's D call only, with no check against the DNA. TRBV21-1 is reported as a pseudogene. This CDR3 comprises 16 residues. CDR3 residues: CASSKATSGNTDTQYF. The CDR3 DNA sequence: TGTGCCAGCAGCAAAGCAACTAGCGGAAACACAGATACGCAGTATTTT.

This rearrangement joins TRBV6-6 to TRBJ2-7; 8 bases map to TRBD2. Germline V CDR1 and CDR2: MNHNY, SVGAGI (reference sequence). Trimming removed 11 bases from V and 6 bases from J; junction bases left unmatched: 18. This CDR3 has 15 residues. CDR3 in amino acids: CAPSLRRGVSGEQYF. CDR3 DNA sequence: TGTGCCCCGAGTCTAAGGCGGGGGGTCTCGGGCGAGCAGTACTTC.

The count of this clone is one. The chain employs TRBV5-6 and TRBJ1-2; D is undetermined. The CDR3 totals 13 residues. Looked up from germline, CDR1 is SGHDT and CDR2 is YYEEEE. The V end lost 0 bases, the J end lost 2 bases, and 5 bases lay between the germline ends. CDR3 sequence reads: CASSLAANYGYTF. The CDR3 nucleotides are TGTGCCAGCAGCTTGGCGGCAAACTATGGCTACACCTTC.

The chain recombines TRBV10-2 with TRBJ2-5; the match to TRBD2 covers 9 bases. The CDR3 extends over 15 amino acids. Germline V gene sequence: CDR1 WSHSY, CDR2 SAAADI. Trimming removed 2 bases from V and 5 bases from J; junction bases left unmatched: 6. The CDR3 region is CASSERLAGPETQYF. CDR3 coding DNA: TGCGCCAGCAGTGAGAGGCTAGCGGGGCCTGAGACCCAGTACTTC.

The CDR3 bases are TGCGCCAGCAGCTTGTCGGGCACGGGGGAGACCCAGTACTTC. It translates to CASSLSGTGETQYF. The rearrangement links TRBV5-1 to TRBJ2-5, with D tentatively TRBD2 (5 bases). Germline-derived CDR1 and CDR2 are SGHRS and YFSETQ. The CDR3 spans 14 residues. With 1 base removed from V and 5 bases from J, the gap between germline ends came to 12 bases.

The chain couples TRBV18 to TRBJ1-1, with D tentatively TRBD1 (6 bases). Trimming took off 5 bases at V and 10 bases at J, with 23 bases between the two ends. The CDR3 consists of 15 residues. Germline V lookup: CDR1 KGHSH, CDR2 LQKENI. CDR3 in DNA: TGTGCCAGCTCATTGGCACAGGGTGATTTATTTACAGCTTTCTTT. It codes for CASSLAQGDLFTAFF.

This clone appeared a few times. The chain is built from TRBV11-3 and TRBJ2-7, with TRBD1 as a possible D gene (5 bases). Between the trimmed V and J ends, which lost 5 bases and 3 bases, there was a span of 14 bases. Per the germline V gene, CDR1 is SGHNT and CDR2 is YENEEA. The CDR3 sequence is 14 residues long. Here the CDR3 reads CASSQTQGNYEQYF. CDR3 nucleotide sequence: TGTGCCAGCAGCCAAACCCAGGGTAACTACGAGCAGTACTTC.

This chain joins TRBV2 and TRBJ2-7, with unresolved D. V was trimmed by 6 bases and J by 2 bases, leaving 8 bases between them. The CDR3 totals 12 residues. Germline V gene lookup returns CDR1 SNHLY and CDR2 FYNNEI. The DNA for the CDR3 is TGTGCCAGCAGCCCGTGGGCCTACGAGCAGTACTTC. Its translation: CASSPWAYEQYF.

This clone counts as large. The chain joins TRBV7-9 to TRBJ1-2; perhaps TRBD1 as D (5 bases). CDR1 and CDR2 (germline): SEHNR, FQNEAQ (reference sequence). The length of the CDR3 is 14 residues. The V gene lost 1 base and the J gene lost 2 bases, with 8 bases spanning the gap. Written as DNA, the CDR3 is TGTGCCAGCAGCTTAGTGTCAGGGAACTATGGCTACACCTTC. It specifies CASSLVSGNYGYTF.

This sequence joins TRBV9 and TRBJ1-4, with 7 nucleotides matching TRBD1. The V gene end was trimmed by 7 bases and the J gene end by 7 bases; junction bases not matched to a gene: 10. CDR3 length: 14 residues. Germline V gives CDR1 SGDLS, CDR2 YYNGEE. The CDR3 spells CASATGPQAEKLFF. The CDR3 DNA follows: TGTGCCAGCGCGACAGGGCCCCAGGCTGAAAAACTGTTTTTT.